The clone carrying this T cell receptor beta chain was observed a handful of times. Its antigen is undetermined. The CDR3 sequence is 13 residues long. The V gene lost 3 bases and the J gene lost 4 bases, with 8 bases spanning the gap. Germline CDR1 reads SEHNR; CDR2 reads FQNEAQ (reference sequence). The sample comes from a study of T-cell memory formation after mild COVID-19. TCR alpha and TCR beta cDNA libraries with sample barcodes and UMIs came from 5'RACE using constant-segment primers. TCRdb re-called the 5' RACE reads with MiXCR, one entry per CDR3 protein. The sample consists of about 140,000 distinct CDR3 sequences, around 15% of them appearing once. Study-wide points: Chiefly within CM and EM were the contracting CD4+ clones; CD8+ ones were within EMRA. Pre-infection memory harbored some responding clones, suggesting cross-reactive memory joined.

The sequence was collected from an adult woman who had mild COVID-19 (a few samples of this study predate the infection). Cell type and time point are not known. Sequencing used PBMCs or a T cell subset sorted from them (not recorded which). V is TRBV7-9 and J is TRBJ2-3; D call uncertain. The CDR3: CASSFPPADTQYF. Written as DNA, the CDR3 is TGTGCCAGCAGCTTCCCCCCCGCAGATACGCAGTATTTT. Together with reference TRBV7-9 and TRBJ2-3, the CDR3 gives the full variable domain: DTGVSQNPRHKITKRGQNVTFRCDPISEHNRLYWYRQTLGQGPEFLTYFQNEAQLEKSRLLSDRFSAERPKGSFSTLEIQRTEQGDSAMYLCASSFPPADTQYFGPGTRLTVL.